This TCR beta chain was identified during a study of T cell clonality in common variable immunodeficiency. This clone came up many times. The read gets to within 3 residues of the CDR3 end, and the germline J gene fills in the rest. The germline V gene encodes CDR1 LNHDA and CDR2 SQIVND (reference sequence). The CDR3 covers 14 residues. Trimming stripped 4 bases from V and 0 bases from J, with 7 bases between. Libraries were prepared by immunoSEQ multiplex PCR; TCRdb keeps only in-frame clonotypes and omits some of them. The sample yields 55,000 or so clones, without any singletons. V gene TRBV19 combines with J gene TRBJ1-5, with a tentative D call TRBD1 (5 bases). The sequencing sample was made of peripheral blood mononuclear cells. The TCR originated in a person between 18 and 75 years old in good health. CDR3 bases read: TGTGCCAGTAGTAACAGGCTTAGCAATCAGCCC. It yields the protein CASSNRLSNQP. The complete CDR3 reads CASSNRLSNQPQHF.